This entry lists 13 T cell receptor beta chains sequenced from one sample in a study of OX40 agonist ivuxolimab in advanced cancers. Libraries were prepared by immunoSEQ multiplex PCR; TCRdb keeps only in-frame clonotypes and omits some of them. The sample lists around 57,000 clones; roughly 90% were seen once. This sample comprised CD4+ or CD8+ T cells sorted from blood, obtained in a trial of the OX40 agonist ivuxolimab. The source of these receptors is an adult with an advanced solid tumor such as melanoma, head and neck, liver or kidney cancer.

CDR3 coding DNA: TGTGCCAGCAGTGCAGTTAGGAATAATGAAAAACTGTTTTTT. This codes for CASSAVRNNEKLFF. The rearrangement joins TRBV6-1 to TRBJ1-4; no reliable D call. Germline V CDR1 and CDR2: MNHNS, SASEGT. V was cut by 4 bases and J by 4 bases, with 10 bases left in between. The CDR3 totals 14 residues.

The chain recombines TRBV7-8 with TRBJ2-3; 7 bases are shared with TRBD2. CDR3 length: 18 residues. V trimming: 1 base; J trimming: 4 bases; junction bases outside the gene matches: 14. Germline CDR1 and CDR2: SGHVS and FQNEAQ. The CDR3 sequence is CASSLVHTGGSESDTQYF. Written as DNA, the CDR3 is TGTGCCAGCAGCTTAGTGCATACTGGCGGGAGCGAGTCAGATACGCAGTATTTT.

CDR3 loop: CASSLGASGMGTDTQYF. The CDR3 bases are TGCGCCAGCAGCTTGGGTGCTAGCGGGATGGGCACAGATACGCAGTATTTT. V gene TRBV5-1 combines with J gene TRBJ2-3; 9 nucleotides align to TRBD2. The CDR3 is 17 amino acids. V trimming: 0 bases; J trimming: 1 base; junction bases outside the gene matches: 6. Germline CDR1 reads SGHRS; CDR2 reads YFSETQ.

This chain links TRBV5-4 with TRBJ2-6; tentative D call: TRBD1 (5 bases). This CDR3 region has 18 residues. Germline V gene lookup returns CDR1 SGHNT and CDR2 YYREEE (reference sequence). V lost 1 base and J lost 0, with 14 bases in between. The CDR3 DNA reads as TGTGCCAGCAGCTTGAACGTCGACAGTCACTCTGGGGCCAACGTCCTGACTTTC. This codes for CASSLNVDSHSGANVLTF.

The chain carries TRBV4-1 and TRBJ2-7, with a possible D match to TRBD2 (6 bases). The CDR3 is 15 amino acids. CDR1 MGHRA and CDR2 YSYEKL come from the germline V gene. V lost 0 bases to trimming and J lost 5 bases, with 14 bases between them. The CDR3 nucleotides read TGCGCCAGCAGCCAAGATAAAACTAGCCGGGACGAGCAGTACTTC. This gives the protein CASSQDKTSRDEQYF.

The rearrangement uses TRBV19 and TRBJ2-7, with D tentatively TRBD1 (5 bases). Germline V gene lookup returns CDR1 LNHDA and CDR2 SQIVND (reference sequence). Trimming took off 3 bases at V and 3 bases at J, with 12 bases between the two ends. The CDR3 runs 14 residues. The CDR3 DNA reads as TGTGCCAGTAGTATGGGCAGGGTGCACTACGAGCAGTACTTC. Its protein is CASSMGRVHYEQYF.

This chain links TRBV27 with TRBJ2-3; TRBD2 might be the D (6 bases). Between the trimmed V and J ends, which lost 5 bases and 12 bases, there was a span of 18 bases. CDR3 size: 13 residues. Germline CDR1 and CDR2: MNHEY and SMNVEV (reference sequence). Here the CDR3 DNA reads TGTGCCAGCAGTAACCCGACTAGAGGGCCCCAGTATTTT. Its translation: CASSNPTRGPQYF.

This sequence joins TRBV5-4 and TRBJ2-4; the D gene could be TRBD1 or TRBD2 (5 bases each). Germline CDR1 and CDR2: SGHNT and YYREEE (reference sequence). The ends were cut back, 3 bases at V and 2 bases at J, with 12 bases in the middle. The CDR3 is 15 amino acids. CDR3 DNA sequence: TGTGCCAGCAGCTCGCTGGGGGACCCCAAAAACATTCAGTACTTC. It yields the protein CASSSLGDPKNIQYF.

This clone was seen just once. V usage is TRBV11-2 and J usage is TRBJ2-2; D not resolved. Trimming removed 4 bases at V and 6 bases at J, with 12 bases between. The germline gives CDR1 SGHAT, CDR2 FQNNGV. The length of the CDR3 is 14 residues. In DNA, the CDR3 is TGTGCCAGCAGCTATGTCCGGGTGGCCGGGGAGCTGTTTTTT. Protein product: CASSYVRVAGELFF.

This sequence joins TRBV4-1 and TRBJ1-6; 7 bases line up with TRBD1. Unmatched junction bases numbered 12, after V lost 0 bases and J lost 13 bases. The CDR3 is 16 residues long. Per germline, CDR1 MGHRA and CDR2 YSYEKL. The DNA for the CDR3 is TGCGCCAGCAGCCAAGATACAGGGGCCGCCGTGGGTCCCCTCCACTTT. The encoded protein is CASSQDTGAAVGPLHF.

The rearrangement joins TRBV4-1 to TRBJ2-1; 12 bases line up with TRBD2. The ends lost 6 bases at V and 9 bases at J; junction bases unmatched: 12. Germline V gene sequence: CDR1 MGHRA, CDR2 YSYEKL. The CDR3 is 16 residues long. CDR3 residues: CASSPFRLAGVTEQFF. The DNA for the CDR3 is TGCGCCAGCAGTCCATTTCGACTAGCGGGAGTGACTGAGCAGTTCTTC.

J is TRBJ2-1 and V is TRBV10-3; the match to TRBD2 covers 11 bases. With 2 bases clipped from V and 12 bases from J, the junction kept 12 bases outside the gene matches. This CDR3 has 16 amino acids. The V gene's germline CDR1 is ENHRY and CDR2 SYGVKD. DNA of the CDR3: TGTGCCATCAGTGAGATAGCGGGAGGGCCGTTTGGAGCGCAGTTCTTC. Amino acid sequence: CAISEIAGGPFGAQFF.

The chain uses TRBV7-2 and TRBJ2-2; 12 positions match TRBD2. Looked up from germline, CDR1 is SGHTA and CDR2 is FQGNSA. Trimming took 5 bases from V and 0 from J; bases not matched to a gene: 4. The CDR3 is made up of 17 amino acids. The CDR3: CASSPTSGSANTGELFF. CDR3 coding DNA: TGTGCCAGCAGCCCGACTAGCGGGAGCGCGAACACCGGGGAGCTGTTTTTT.